This TCR beta chain was captured by sequencing in a study of blood T cell repertoires in COVID-19. Germline trimming cut 4 bases from V and 3 bases from J; bases unmatched to any gene: 4. This CDR3 is 13 amino acids long. The germline gives CDR1 SGHDT, CDR2 YYEEEE. The table lists this clone with a few counts. Clones were read by immunoSEQ multiplex PCR, and TCRdb kept only the in-frame ones, dropping some. The sample includes roughly 72,000 clones, 70% to 80% of them seen just once. Sequencing was carried out using peripheral blood. This sequence originates from a woman aged 80 or over with active or convalescent COVID-19. V is TRBV5-6 and J is TRBJ2-7, with 7 bases lining up with TRBD2. The CDR3 region has the DNA TGTGCCAGCAGCGCGGGAGACAACTACGAGCAGTACTTC. It codes for CASSAGDNYEQYF.